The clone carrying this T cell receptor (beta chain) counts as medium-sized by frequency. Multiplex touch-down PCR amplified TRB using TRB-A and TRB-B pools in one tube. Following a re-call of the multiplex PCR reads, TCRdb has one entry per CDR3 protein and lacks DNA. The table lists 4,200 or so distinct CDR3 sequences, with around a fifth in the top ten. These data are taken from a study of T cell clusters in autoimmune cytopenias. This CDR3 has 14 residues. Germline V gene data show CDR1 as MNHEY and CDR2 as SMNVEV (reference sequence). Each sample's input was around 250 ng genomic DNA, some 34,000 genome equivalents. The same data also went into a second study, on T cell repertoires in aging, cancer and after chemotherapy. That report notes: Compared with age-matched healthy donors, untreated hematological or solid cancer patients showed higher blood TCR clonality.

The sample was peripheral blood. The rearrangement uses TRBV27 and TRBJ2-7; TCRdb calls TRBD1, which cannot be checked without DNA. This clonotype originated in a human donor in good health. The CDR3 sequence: CASSSREPNYEQYF.